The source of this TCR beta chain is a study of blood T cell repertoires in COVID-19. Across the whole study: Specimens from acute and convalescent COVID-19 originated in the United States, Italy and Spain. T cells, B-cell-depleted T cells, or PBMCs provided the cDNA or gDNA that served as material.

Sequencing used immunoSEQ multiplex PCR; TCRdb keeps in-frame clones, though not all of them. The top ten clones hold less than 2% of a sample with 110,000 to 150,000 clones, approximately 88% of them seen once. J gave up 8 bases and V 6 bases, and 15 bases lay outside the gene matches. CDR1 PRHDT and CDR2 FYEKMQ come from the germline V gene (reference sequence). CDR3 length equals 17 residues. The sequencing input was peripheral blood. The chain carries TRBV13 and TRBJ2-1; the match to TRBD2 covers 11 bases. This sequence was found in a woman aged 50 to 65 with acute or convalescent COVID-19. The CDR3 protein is CASRSSGRPLTRDEQFF. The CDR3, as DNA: TGTGCCAGCAGATCTAGCGGGAGGCCTCTAACTAGGGATGAGCAGTTCTTC.